The 17 T cell receptor beta chains reported below all come from one sample, sequenced in a study of read filtering for tumor transcriptome and immune sequencing. From 350 to 500 ng of RNA, a library with molecular barcoded alpha/delta and beta/gamma adaptors was made. TCRdb used MiXCR to reprocess the reads, holding one entry per CDR3 protein. The table has about 48,000 distinct CDR3 sequences, 15% to 20% seen once. Sequencing was done on a sample of a population of CD138-negative cells sorted from bone marrow. These receptors all stem from a donor aged 40 or over with multiple myeloma.

This clonotype was seen many times. The chain has TRBV20-1 and TRBJ2-1; 13 positions match TRBD2. CDR3 size: 14 residues. CDR1 is DFQATT, CDR2 SNEGSKA, per germline (reference sequence). V dropped 6 bases and J dropped 7; count of bases not matched to a gene: 6. CDR3 residues: CSANGTSGKNEQFF. The CDR3, as DNA: TGCAGTGCCAACGGGACTAGCGGGAAGAATGAGCAGTTCTTC.

This clonotype was counted at least ten times. The CDR3 region is CATSDLPADTQYF. The CDR3 DNA follows: TGTGCCACCAGTGATTTGCCGGCAGATACGCAGTATTTT. The chain uses TRBV24-1 and TRBJ2-3; D is unresolved. CDR3 length: 13 residues. The germline CDR1 and CDR2 sequences are KGHDR and SFDVKD. V gave up 0 bases and J gave up 4 bases, with 4 bases separating them.

The chain links TRBV6-5 to TRBJ2-1; D is perhaps TRBD2 (6 bases). Per the germline V gene, CDR1 is MNHEY and CDR2 is SVGAGI. Trimming cost V 6 bases and J 6 bases, with 15 bases left between them. This CDR3 comprises 14 residues. DNA of the CDR3: TGTGCCAGCAGGTCCGCTAGCGCCAGCAATGAGCAGTTCTTC. Protein: CASRSASASNEQFF.

About this clonotype itself: This could be a read error, since a much larger clone is one nucleotide away. The J gene is TRBJ2-1, the V gene TRBV14; D call uncertain. The germline CDR1 and CDR2 sequences are SGHDN and FVKESK. The CDR3 spans 14 residues. The CDR3 bases are TGTGCCAGCAGCCAAGAAATCACACGTAATGAGCGGTTCTTC. Translation gives CASSQEITRNERFF.

The table lists this clonotype with many counts. V is TRBV18 and J is TRBJ2-2, with D maybe TRBD1 (5 bases). Trimming removed 8 bases from V and 3 bases from J, with 10 bases in between. The CDR3 loop spans 13 amino acids. Germline V CDR1 and CDR2: KGHSH, LQKENI. The CDR3 spells CASKTEYTGELFF. CDR3 in DNA: TGTGCCAGCAAGACAGAGTACACCGGGGAGCTGTTTTTT.

Remarks on this clonotype: Just one base apart from a much larger clone, this may be a read error. The gene calls are TRBV11-2 and TRBJ2-3; TRBD2 aligns across 10 bases. Germline values: CDR1 SGHAT, CDR2 FQNNGV. The CDR3 is made up of 17 amino acids. The J segment lost 5 bases and the V segment lost 5 bases, leaving 13 bases of the junction unmatched. The CDR3 DNA is TGTGCCAGCAGCCCGGACTGGGCTAGCGGGAGAGTAGATACGCAGTATTTT. Translating gives CASSPDWASGRVDTQYF.

This clonotype appeared many times. The V gene is TRBV11-2, the J gene TRBJ2-1; TRBD1 or TRBD2 may be the D gene (5 bases each). V lost 5 bases and J lost 4, with 15 bases in between. This CDR3 spans 15 amino acids. Germline-derived CDR1 and CDR2 are SGHAT and FQNNGV. This chain's CDR3 is CASSPDGTEYNEQFF. The CDR3 coding sequence is TGTGCCAGCAGCCCAGACGGGACGGAATACAATGAGCAGTTCTTC.

Only a few counts were recorded for this clonotype. The CDR3 protein is CASSFPGLAAEYTDTQYF. The DNA for the CDR3 is TGTGCCAGCAGCTTTCCGGGACTAGCGGCAGAGTACACAGATACGCAGTATTTT. The chain employs TRBV5-6 and TRBJ2-3; 11 bases agree with TRBD2. The germline V gene encodes CDR1 SGHDT and CDR2 YYEEEE. The V and J ends lost 2 bases and 2 bases, in that order; junction bases with no gene match: 10. The CDR3 consists of 18 residues.

Points on this clonotype: A much larger clone differs from this one at a single base, so this may be a read error. The CDR3 loop is CASSYSLPPTGTQYF. CDR3 bases: TGTGCCAGCAGTTACAGCCTCCCCCCCACAGGTACGCAGTATTTT. This rearrangement joins TRBV5-5 to TRBJ2-3; maybe TRBD1 (5 bases). The CDR3 is 15 residues long. Germline lookup yields CDR1 SGHKS and CDR2 YYEKEE (reference sequence).

In this sample, this clonotype is medium-sized. The J gene is TRBJ2-1, the V gene TRBV4-3; TRBD2 matches 11 bases. Germline lookup yields CDR1 LGHNA and CDR2 YSLEER. The CDR3 is 16 amino acids. Unmatched junction bases numbered 9, after V lost 4 bases and J lost 7 bases. The CDR3 nucleotides read TGCGCCAGCAGCCCCGGGGCGGGACTAGCGGCGAATGAGCAGTTCTTC. Its protein is CASSPGAGLAANEQFF.

The table lists this clonotype with a few counts. The rearrangement links TRBV30 to TRBJ2-7; no reliable D call. The CDR3 runs 11 residues. Trimming shortened V by 1 base and J by 5 bases, and 6 bases separated the two germline ends. Germline-derived CDR1 and CDR2 are GTSNPN and SVGIG (reference sequence). The DNA of the CDR3 is TGTGCCTGGAGTGACGAGGACGAGCAGTACTTC. Residues: CAWSDEDEQYF.

In its sample, this clonotype was seen many times. The genes are TRBV6-2 or TRBV6-3 and TRBJ2-5; no clear D. The CDR3 has 9 residues. Germline CDR1 and CDR2: MNHEY and SVGEGT. Trimming stripped 8 bases from V and 5 bases from J, with 3 bases between. The CDR3 here is CASGETQYF. The CDR3 region has the DNA TGTGCCAGCGGGGAGACCCAGTACTTC.

The table lists this clonotype with many counts. A single base separates this from a much larger clone, so it may be a read error. V usage is TRBV5-4 and J usage is TRBJ2-7, with no clear D. This CDR3 spans 13 amino acids. Looked up from germline, CDR1 is SGHNT and CDR2 is YYREEE (reference sequence). The CDR3 DNA follows: TGTGCCAGCAGCTTGGCAGTGGGCTACGGGCAGTACTTC. The encoded protein is CASSLAVGYGQYF.

Comment on this clonotype: The junction shows a germline mismatch at one end, possibly a read error. The genes are TRBV4-3 and TRBJ2-7; TRBD1 or TRBD2 may be the D gene (5 bases each). Germline CDR1 LGHNA, CDR2 YSLEER. The CDR3 consists of 13 residues. DNA of the CDR3: TGCGCCAGCAGCCGCCAACGGGGCTACGAGCAGAACTTC. It codes for CASSRQRGYEQNF.

The V call is TRBV12-3 or TRBV12-4, the J call TRBJ2-1, with no clear D. V lost 4 bases, J lost 9 bases, and 19 bases lay in between. CDR3 size: 15 residues. The CDR3 reads CASSSRSKHPGEQFF. DNA for the CDR3: TGTGCCAGCAGTTCCAGGTCCAAGCATCCGGGTGAGCAGTTCTTC.

Many counts were recorded for this clonotype. The rearrangement joins TRBV7-2 to TRBJ2-5; D call uncertain. There are 11 residues in the CDR3. Trimming stripped 3 bases from V and 5 bases from J, with 4 bases between. Germline V CDR1 and CDR2: SGHTA, FQGNSA. In nucleotides, the CDR3 is TGTGCCAGCAGCTTTGGGGAGACCCAGTACTTC. This translates into CASSFGETQYF.

The sample holds a few counts of this clonotype. This chain joins TRBV2 and TRBJ1-1, with D possibly TRBD1 on 5 matching bases. V was clipped by 8 bases and J by 7 bases, with 17 bases between them. In germline, CDR1 is SNHLY, CDR2 FYNNEI. The CDR3 consists of 13 residues. The CDR3 is CASGQGRGREAFF. The CDR3 nucleotides are TGTGCCAGCGGTCAGGGAAGGGGACGTGAAGCTTTCTTT.